These 5 T cell receptor beta chains share one sample of origin, sequenced in a study of regulatory dendritic cells for organ transplantation. Using immunoSEQ multiplex PCR, the repertoire was profiled, and TCRdb retains in-frame clones only, with some absent. The profile shows 25,000 to 30,000 clones, approximately 82% of them singletons. Sequencing was done on a sample of naive CD8+ T cells from blood. As for subset: CD45RA+ naive T cells. The source is a human donor in good health.

V usage is TRBV6-1 and J usage is TRBJ2-3, with a tentative D call TRBD1 (5 bases). Germline CDR1 reads MNHNS; CDR2 reads SASEGT. CDR3 length: 10 residues. The CDR3 reads CARGSDTQYF. In DNA form, the CDR3 reads TGTGCAAGGGGTTCAGATACGCAGTATTTT.

The chain couples TRBV7-9 to TRBJ2-3; no clear D. The CDR3 has 14 residues. V was cut by 3 bases and J by 0 bases, with 7 bases left in between. The germline gives CDR1 SEHNR, CDR2 FQNEAQ (reference sequence). CDR3 sequence (DNA): TGTGCCAGCAGCTTTACGACTAGCACAGATACGCAGTATTTT. Translating gives CASSFTTSTDTQYF.

The chain recombines TRBV11-3 with TRBJ1-6, with a possible D match to TRBD1 (6 bases). Trimming stripped 1 base from V and 1 base from J, with 17 bases between. The CDR3 loop spans 19 amino acids. From germline, CDR1 is SGHNT and CDR2 YENEEA. CDR3 residues: CASSLGTAKWRSYNSPLHF. In nucleotides, the CDR3 is TGTGCCAGCAGCTTAGGGACAGCCAAATGGAGGTCCTATAATTCACCCCTCCACTTT.

CDR3 region: CASSLNSGQGAITDTQYF. DNA for the CDR3: TGTGCCAGCAGCTTAAATTCGGGACAGGGGGCTATCACAGATACGCAGTATTTT. This sequence joins TRBV7-9 and TRBJ2-3; TRBD1 matches 12 bases. V was clipped by 2 bases and J by 2 bases; unmatched bases: 8. This CDR3 has 18 residues. Germline V gene data show CDR1 as SEHNR and CDR2 as FQNEAQ (reference sequence).

The chain is built from TRBV27 and TRBJ1-2; the D is unclear. This CDR3 is 14 amino acids long. CDR1 MNHEY and CDR2 SMNVEV come from the germline V gene (reference sequence). Trimming took 6 bases from V and 4 from J, leaving 15 bases between them. CDR3 residues: CASSPSGPGYGYTF. The DNA for the CDR3 is TGTGCCAGCAGCCCCAGTGGTCCGGGCTATGGCTACACCTTC.